The clone carrying this T cell receptor beta chain appeared a few times. Its target is unknown. The data were taken from a study of cytomegalovirus exposure and HLA in healthy donors. Trimming cost V 10 bases and J 6 bases; bases outside gene matches: 9. This CDR3 contains 14 residues. CDR1 MNHEY and CDR2 SVGAGI come from the germline V gene. Broader study findings: Upon later analysis, TCR association rates were observed to vary by HLA locus, being highest for DRB1 and lowest for HLA-C.

The PCR ran on 60 Vbeta and 13 Jbeta primers. TCRdb's copy holds only in-frame clones and misses some; the assay was immunoSEQ multiplex PCR. The data contain over 30,000 clones, roughly 85% of them singletons. This sequence joins TRBV6-5 and TRBJ2-7; 13 bases match TRBD2. The sequence derives from a woman between 40 and 55 years old in good health and CMV-seropositive. Sequences were obtained from PBMCs. Written as DNA, the CDR3 is TGTGCCATCACCGAGACTAGCGGGGGGCCCGAGCAGTACTTC. Its translation is CAITETSGGPEQYF.